This T cell receptor beta chain is drawn from a study of blood T cell repertoires in COVID-19. As for the study in general: Sites across the United States, Italy and Spain contributed samples from acute and convalescent COVID-19.

CDR3 length: 16 residues. With V trimmed by 5 bases and J by 6 bases, 14 bases remained unmatched. Germline V gives CDR1 MDHEN, CDR2 SYDVKM. TCRdb's table, derived via immunoSEQ multiplex PCR, lists solely in-frame clones and lacks some. Of approximately 230,000 clones listed, under 90% were seen once; the top ten hold 15% to 20%. This receptor was taken from a man under 40 with active or convalescent COVID-19. The sample taken for sequencing was peripheral blood. The chain links TRBV28 to TRBJ1-2; 8 positions agree with TRBD1. The CDR3 loop is CASSRPDREQLHGYTF. CDR3 nucleotides: TGTGCCAGCAGTAGACCGGACAGGGAGCAGTTACATGGCTACACCTTC.